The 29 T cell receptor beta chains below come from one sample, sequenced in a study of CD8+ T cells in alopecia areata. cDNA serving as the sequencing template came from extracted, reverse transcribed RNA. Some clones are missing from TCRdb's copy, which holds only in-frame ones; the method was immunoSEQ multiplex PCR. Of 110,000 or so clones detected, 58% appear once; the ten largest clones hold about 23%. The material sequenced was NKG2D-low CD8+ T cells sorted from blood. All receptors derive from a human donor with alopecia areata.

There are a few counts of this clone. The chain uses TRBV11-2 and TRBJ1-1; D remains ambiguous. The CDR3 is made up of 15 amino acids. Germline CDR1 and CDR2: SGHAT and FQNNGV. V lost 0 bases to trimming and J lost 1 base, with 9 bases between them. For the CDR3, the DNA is TGTGCCAGCAGCTTAGATACCCTCTCGAACACTGAAGCTTTCTTT. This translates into CASSLDTLSNTEAFF.

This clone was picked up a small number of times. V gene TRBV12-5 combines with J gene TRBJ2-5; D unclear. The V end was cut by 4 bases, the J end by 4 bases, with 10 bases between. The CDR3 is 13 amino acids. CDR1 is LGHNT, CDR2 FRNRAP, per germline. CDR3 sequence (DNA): TGTGCTAGTGGTTGGGGATTCGGAGAGACCCAGTACTTC. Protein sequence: CASGWGFGETQYF.

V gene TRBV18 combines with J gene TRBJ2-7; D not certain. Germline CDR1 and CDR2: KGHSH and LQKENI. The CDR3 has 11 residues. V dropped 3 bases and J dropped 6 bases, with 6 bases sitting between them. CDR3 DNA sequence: TGTGCCAGCTCACCCTCCGGCGAGCAGTACTTC. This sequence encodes CASSPSGEQYF.

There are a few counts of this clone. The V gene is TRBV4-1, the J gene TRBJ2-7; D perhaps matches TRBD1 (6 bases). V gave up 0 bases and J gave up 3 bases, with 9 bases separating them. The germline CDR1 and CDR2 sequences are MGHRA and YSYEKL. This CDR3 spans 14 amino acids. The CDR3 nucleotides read TGCGCCAGCAGCCAAGATCCGGACAGCTACGAGCAGTACTTC. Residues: CASSQDPDSYEQYF.

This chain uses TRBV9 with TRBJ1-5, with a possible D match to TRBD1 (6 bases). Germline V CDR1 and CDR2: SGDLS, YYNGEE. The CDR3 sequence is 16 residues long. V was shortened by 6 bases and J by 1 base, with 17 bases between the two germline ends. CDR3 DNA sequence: TGTGCCAGCAACCTAAGAGGGGGGCTAAGCAATCAGCCCCAGCATTTT. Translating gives CASNLRGGLSNQPQHF.

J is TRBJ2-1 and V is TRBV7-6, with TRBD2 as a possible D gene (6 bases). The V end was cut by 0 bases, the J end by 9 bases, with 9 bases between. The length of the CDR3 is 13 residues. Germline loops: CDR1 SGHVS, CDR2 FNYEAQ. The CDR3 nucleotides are TGTGCCAGCAGCTTAGCTAGCGGCTCTGAGCAGTTCTTC. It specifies CASSLASGSEQFF.

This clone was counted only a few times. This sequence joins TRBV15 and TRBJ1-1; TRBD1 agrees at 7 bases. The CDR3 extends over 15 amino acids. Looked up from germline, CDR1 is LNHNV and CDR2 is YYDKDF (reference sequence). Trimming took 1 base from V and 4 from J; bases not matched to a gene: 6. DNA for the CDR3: TGTGCCACCAGCAGAGTGTTACAGGGGAGCACTGAAGCTTTCTTT. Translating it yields CATSRVLQGSTEAFF.

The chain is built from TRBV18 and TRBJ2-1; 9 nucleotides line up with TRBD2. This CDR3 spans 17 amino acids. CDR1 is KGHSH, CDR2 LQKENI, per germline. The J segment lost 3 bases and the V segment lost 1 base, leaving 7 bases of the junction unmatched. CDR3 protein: CASSPLGLAELYNEQFF. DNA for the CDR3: TGTGCCAGCTCACCACTGGGACTAGCAGAGCTCTACAATGAGCAGTTCTTC.

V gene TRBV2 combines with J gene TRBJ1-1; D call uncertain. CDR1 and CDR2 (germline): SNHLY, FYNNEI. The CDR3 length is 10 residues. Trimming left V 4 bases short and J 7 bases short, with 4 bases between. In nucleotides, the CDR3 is TGTGCCAGCAGTGCCCTTGAAGCTTTCTTT. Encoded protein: CASSALEAFF.

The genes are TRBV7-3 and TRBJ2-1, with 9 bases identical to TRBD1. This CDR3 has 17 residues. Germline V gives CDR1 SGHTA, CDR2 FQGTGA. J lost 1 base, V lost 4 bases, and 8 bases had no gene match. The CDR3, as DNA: TGTGCCAGCAGCTCTCCGACAGGGGGGTTTTCCTACAATGAGCAGTTCTTC. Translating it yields CASSSPTGGFSYNEQFF.

CDR3 sequence: CASSWVGAWVSNNEQFF. DNA of the CDR3: TGTGCCAGCAGTTGGGTCGGGGCCTGGGTGTCCAACAATGAGCAGTTCTTC. This sequence joins TRBV28 and TRBJ2-1; D possibly matches TRBD1 or TRBD2 (5 bases each). This CDR3 is built from 17 residues. From germline, CDR1 is MDHEN and CDR2 SYDVKM. With 4 bases removed from V and 5 bases from J, the gap between germline ends came to 21 bases.

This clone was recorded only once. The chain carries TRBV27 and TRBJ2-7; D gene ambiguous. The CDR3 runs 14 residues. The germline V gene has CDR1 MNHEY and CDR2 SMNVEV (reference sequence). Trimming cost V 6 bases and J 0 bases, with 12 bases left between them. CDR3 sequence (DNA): TGTGCCAGCAGCCTTACGTGGGGCTCCTACGAGCAGTACTTC. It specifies CASSLTWGSYEQYF.

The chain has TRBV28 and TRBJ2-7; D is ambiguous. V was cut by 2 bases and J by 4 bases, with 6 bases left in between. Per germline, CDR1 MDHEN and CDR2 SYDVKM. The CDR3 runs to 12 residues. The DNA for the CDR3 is TGTGCCAGCAGTTTACGGTTGTACGAGCAGTACTTC. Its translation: CASSLRLYEQYF. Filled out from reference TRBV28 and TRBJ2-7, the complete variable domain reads DVKVTQSSRYLVKRTGEKVFLECVQDMDHENMFWYRQDPGLGLRLIYFSYDVKMKEKGDIPEGYSVSREKKERFSLILESASTNQTSMYLCASSLRLYEQYFGPGTRLTVT.

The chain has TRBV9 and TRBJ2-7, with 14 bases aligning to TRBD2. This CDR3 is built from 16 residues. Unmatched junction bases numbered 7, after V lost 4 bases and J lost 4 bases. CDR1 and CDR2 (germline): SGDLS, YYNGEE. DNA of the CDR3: TGTGCCAGCAGCCCCGGGACTAGCGGGAGAGGGTACGAGCAGTACTTC. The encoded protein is CASSPGTSGRGYEQYF.

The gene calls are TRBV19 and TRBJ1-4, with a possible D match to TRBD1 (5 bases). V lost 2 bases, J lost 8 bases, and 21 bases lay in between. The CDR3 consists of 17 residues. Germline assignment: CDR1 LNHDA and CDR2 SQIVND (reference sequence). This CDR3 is CASSIRGGDPPEEKLFF. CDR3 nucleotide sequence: TGTGCCAGTAGTATACGCGGGGGAGACCCTCCGGAAGAAAAACTGTTTTTT.

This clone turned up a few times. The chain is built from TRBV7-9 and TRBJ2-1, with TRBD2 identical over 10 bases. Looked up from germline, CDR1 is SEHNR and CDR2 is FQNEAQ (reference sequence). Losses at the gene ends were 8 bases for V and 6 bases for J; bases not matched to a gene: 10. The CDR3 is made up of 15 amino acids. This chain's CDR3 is CASGTSGRAANEQFF. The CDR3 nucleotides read TGTGCCAGCGGGACCAGCGGGAGGGCCGCCAATGAGCAGTTCTTC.

DNA for the CDR3: TGTGCCAGCACAGCCTTGAGCGGGTACGAGCAGTACTTC. This sequence encodes CASTALSGYEQYF. V is TRBV7-9 and J is TRBJ2-7; tentative D call: TRBD2 (6 bases). Germline CDR1 and CDR2: SEHNR and FQNEAQ (reference sequence). With 7 bases removed from V and 4 bases from J, the gap between germline ends came to 14 bases. CDR3 size: 13 residues.

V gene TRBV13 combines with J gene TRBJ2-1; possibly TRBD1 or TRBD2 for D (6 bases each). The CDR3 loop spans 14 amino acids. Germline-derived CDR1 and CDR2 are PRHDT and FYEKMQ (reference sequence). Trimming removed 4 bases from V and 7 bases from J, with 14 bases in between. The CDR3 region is CASSSPLGGNEQFF. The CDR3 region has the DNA TGTGCCAGCAGCTCTCCACTAGGGGGGAATGAGCAGTTCTTC.

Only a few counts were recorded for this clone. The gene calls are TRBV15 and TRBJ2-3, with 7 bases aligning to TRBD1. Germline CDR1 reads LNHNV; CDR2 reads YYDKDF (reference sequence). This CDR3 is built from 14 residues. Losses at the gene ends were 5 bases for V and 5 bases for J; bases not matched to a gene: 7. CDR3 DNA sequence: TGTGCCACCAGCCGGGGACAGATTAAAGATACGCAGTATTTT. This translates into CATSRGQIKDTQYF.

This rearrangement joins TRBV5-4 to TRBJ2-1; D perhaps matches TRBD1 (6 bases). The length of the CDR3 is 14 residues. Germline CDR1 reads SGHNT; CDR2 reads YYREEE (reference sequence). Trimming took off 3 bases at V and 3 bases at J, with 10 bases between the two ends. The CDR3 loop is CASSSTDSYNEQFF. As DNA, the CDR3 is TGTGCCAGCAGCTCCACGGACAGCTACAATGAGCAGTTCTTC.

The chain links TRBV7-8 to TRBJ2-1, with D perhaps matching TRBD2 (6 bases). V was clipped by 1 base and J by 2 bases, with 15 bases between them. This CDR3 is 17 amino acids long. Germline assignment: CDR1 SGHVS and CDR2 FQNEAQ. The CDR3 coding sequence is TGTGCCAGCAGCTTAGGGACCCGACTAGGGGCCTACAATGAGCAGTTCTTC. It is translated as CASSLGTRLGAYNEQFF.

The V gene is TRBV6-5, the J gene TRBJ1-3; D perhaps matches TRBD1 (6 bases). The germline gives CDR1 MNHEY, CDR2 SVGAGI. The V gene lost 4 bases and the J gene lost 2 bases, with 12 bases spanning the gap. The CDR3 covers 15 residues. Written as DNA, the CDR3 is TGTGCCAGCAGTTCTATGGGGGCTACTGGAAACACCATATATTTT. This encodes CASSSMGATGNTIYF.

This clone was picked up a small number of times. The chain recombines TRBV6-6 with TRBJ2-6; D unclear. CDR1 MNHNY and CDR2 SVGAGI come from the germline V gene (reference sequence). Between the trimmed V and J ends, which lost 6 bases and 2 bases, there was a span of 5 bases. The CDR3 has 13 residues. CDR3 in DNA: TGTGCCAGCAGACCCCCTGGGGCCAACGTCCTGACTTTC. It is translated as CASRPPGANVLTF.

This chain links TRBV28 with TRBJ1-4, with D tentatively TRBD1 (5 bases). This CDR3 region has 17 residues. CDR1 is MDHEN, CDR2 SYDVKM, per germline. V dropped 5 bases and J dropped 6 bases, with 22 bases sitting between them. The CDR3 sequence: CASSPRQGGLEDEKLFF. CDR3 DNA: TGTGCCAGCAGTCCTCGGCAGGGAGGGCTTGAGGATGAAAAACTGTTTTTT. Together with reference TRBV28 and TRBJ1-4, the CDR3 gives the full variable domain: DVKVTQSSRYLVKRTGEKVFLECVQDMDHENMFWYRQDPGLGLRLIYFSYDVKMKEKGDIPEGYSVSREKKERFSLILESASTNQTSMYLCASSPRQGGLEDEKLFFGSGTQLSVL.

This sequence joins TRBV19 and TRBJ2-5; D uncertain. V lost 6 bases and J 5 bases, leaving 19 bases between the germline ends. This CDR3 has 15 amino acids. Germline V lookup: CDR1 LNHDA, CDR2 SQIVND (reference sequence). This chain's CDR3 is CASRNTRWTWETQYF. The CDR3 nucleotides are TGTGCCAGTAGGAATACCCGATGGACGTGGGAGACCCAGTACTTC.

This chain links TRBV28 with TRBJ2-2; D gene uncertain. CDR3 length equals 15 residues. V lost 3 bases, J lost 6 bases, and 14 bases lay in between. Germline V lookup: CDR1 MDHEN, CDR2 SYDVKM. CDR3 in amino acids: CASSFAPPGPGELFF. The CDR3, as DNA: TGTGCCAGCAGTTTTGCCCCGCCGGGCCCCGGGGAGCTGTTTTTT.

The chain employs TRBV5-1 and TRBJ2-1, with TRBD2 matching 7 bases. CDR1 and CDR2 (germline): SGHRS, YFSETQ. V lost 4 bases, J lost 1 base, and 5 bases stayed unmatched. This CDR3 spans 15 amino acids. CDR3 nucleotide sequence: TGCGCCAGCAGCACCCGGACTAGATCCTACAATGAGCAGTTCTTC. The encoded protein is CASSTRTRSYNEQFF.

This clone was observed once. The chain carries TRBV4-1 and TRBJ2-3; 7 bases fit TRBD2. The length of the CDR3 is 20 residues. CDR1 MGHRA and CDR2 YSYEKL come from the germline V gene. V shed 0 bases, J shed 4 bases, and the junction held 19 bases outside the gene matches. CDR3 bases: TGCGCCAGCAGCCAAGAAGTGGCGATTGGGGCGGGAGCGGCTGCAGATACGCAGTATTTT. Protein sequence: CASSQEVAIGAGAAADTQYF.

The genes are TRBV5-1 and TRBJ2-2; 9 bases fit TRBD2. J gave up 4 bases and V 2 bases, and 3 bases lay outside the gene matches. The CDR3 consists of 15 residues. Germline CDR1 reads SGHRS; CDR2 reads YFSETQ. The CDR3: CASSFSTSGTGELFF. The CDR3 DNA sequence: TGCGCCAGCAGCTTCTCGACTAGCGGCACCGGGGAGCTGTTTTTT.